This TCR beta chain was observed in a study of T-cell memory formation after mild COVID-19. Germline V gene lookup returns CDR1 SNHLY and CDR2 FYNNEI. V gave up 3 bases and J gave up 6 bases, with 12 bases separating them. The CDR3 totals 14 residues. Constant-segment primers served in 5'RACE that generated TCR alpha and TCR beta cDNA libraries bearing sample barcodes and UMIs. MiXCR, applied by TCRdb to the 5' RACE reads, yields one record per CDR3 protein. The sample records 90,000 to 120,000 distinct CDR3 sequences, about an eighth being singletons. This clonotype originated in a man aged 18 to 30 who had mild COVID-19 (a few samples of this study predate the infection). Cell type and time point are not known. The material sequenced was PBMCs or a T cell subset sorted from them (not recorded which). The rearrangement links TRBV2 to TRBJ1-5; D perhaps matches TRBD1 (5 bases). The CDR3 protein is CASSDAGYGQPQHF. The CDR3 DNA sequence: TGTGCCAGCAGTGACGCAGGGTACGGTCAGCCCCAGCATTTT.